This passage covers 28 T cell receptor beta chains from one sample sequenced in a study of T cell responses to AZD1222 COVID-19 vaccine. Profiled with immunoSEQ multiplex PCR; TCRdb holds only in-frame clones, not every one. The data hold roughly 110,000 clones, with approximately 91% observed a single time. Sequencing was performed on peripheral blood, taken on day 0 of AZD1222 vaccination. Every receptor here comes from an adult in good health.

The chain couples TRBV7-2 to TRBJ2-2; 11 bases are a match to TRBD1. The germline V gene encodes CDR1 SGHTA and CDR2 FQGNSA. V shed 5 bases, J shed 5 bases, and the junction held 7 bases outside the gene matches. CDR3 length: 16 amino acids. CDR3 in DNA: TGTGCCAGCAGCCAGCGGACAGGGGGCCGGACCGGGGAGCTGTTTTTT. Protein product: CASSQRTGGRTGELFF.

The rearrangement links TRBV3-1 (or the pseudogene TRBV3-2) to TRBJ1-1; maybe TRBD1 (5 bases). The CDR3 totals 14 residues. The germline V gene has CDR1 LGHDT and CDR2 YNNKEL (reference sequence). Between the trimmed V and J ends, which lost 6 bases and 3 bases, there was a span of 14 bases. The CDR3: CASRTPGMHTEAFF. The CDR3 DNA is TGTGCCAGCAGAACCCCAGGGATGCACACTGAAGCTTTCTTT.

The DNA for the CDR3 is TGTGCCAGTACCGATCCCCCTGGATACACTGAAGCTTTCTTT. As protein: CASTDPPGYTEAFF. This sequence joins TRBV19 and TRBJ1-1; D is unresolved. This CDR3 has 14 amino acids. Germline V gene lookup returns CDR1 LNHDA and CDR2 SQIVND (reference sequence). The germline V and J ends were trimmed by 7 bases and 3 bases, with 15 bases remaining between them.

The chain is built from TRBV25-1 and TRBJ1-1; the D is unclear. The CDR3 spans 14 residues. V lost 4 bases and J 0 bases, leaving 9 bases between the germline ends. Germline-derived CDR1 and CDR2 are MGHDK and SYGVNS. The CDR3 spells CASSGVGMNTEAFF. In DNA, the CDR3 is TGTGCCAGCAGTGGGGTGGGGATGAACACTGAAGCTTTCTTT. Filled out from reference TRBV25-1 and TRBJ1-1, the complete variable domain reads EADIYQTPRYLVIGTGKKITLECSQTMGHDKMYWYQQDPGMELHLIHYSYGVNSTEKGDLSSESTVSRIRTEHFPLTLESARPSHTSQYLCASSGVGMNTEAFFGQGTRLTVV.

This sequence joins TRBV28 and TRBJ2-7; D may be TRBD1 (6 bases). V was clipped by 6 bases and J by 1 base, with 13 bases between them. The germline gives CDR1 MDHEN, CDR2 SYDVKM. This CDR3 has 14 amino acids. CDR3 sequence reads: CASRQGLYSYEQYF. DNA of the CDR3: TGTGCCAGCAGACAGGGTTTATATTCCTACGAGCAGTACTTC.

Here the CDR3 DNA reads TGTGCCAGCTCACCAGATATCGGGATGGGGAACACTGAAGCTTTCTTT. Translation gives CASSPDIGMGNTEAFF. This sequence joins TRBV18 and TRBJ1-1, with D hard to call. Deletions cut 2 bases from V and 1 base from J, with 14 bases between. The CDR3 sequence is 16 residues long. CDR1 and CDR2 from the germline V gene are KGHSH and LQKENI.

The chain's CDR3 is CASSTDKLEDSGANVLTF. The CDR3 nucleotides are TGTGCCAGCAGTACTGACAAATTGGAGGACTCTGGGGCCAACGTCCTGACTTTC. The chain joins TRBV6-2 or TRBV6-3 to TRBJ2-6, with TRBD2 as a possible D gene (5 bases). Between the trimmed V and J ends, which lost 5 bases and 0 bases, there was a span of 17 bases. The CDR3 extends over 18 amino acids. Germline V lookup: CDR1 MNHEY, CDR2 SVGEGT.

The chain combines TRBV4-1 with TRBJ2-7; D perhaps matches TRBD1 (6 bases). The CDR3 is 13 amino acids. In germline, CDR1 is MGHRA, CDR2 YSYEKL. Trimming pared 3 bases from V and 0 bases from J, leaving 6 bases between. The CDR3 loop reads CASSQGASYEQYF. CDR3 in DNA: TGCGCCAGCAGCCAGGGGGCCTCCTACGAGCAGTACTTC.

The V gene is TRBV11-3, the J gene TRBJ2-3; TRBD2 aligns across 10 bases. The CDR3 consists of 17 residues. Per the germline V gene, CDR1 is SGHNT and CDR2 is YENEEA. J lost 5 bases, V lost 0 bases, and 8 bases had no gene match. In DNA form, the CDR3 reads TGTGCCAGCAGCTTAGATCTTAGCGGGGGGTTCATAGATACGCAGTATTTT. Translating gives CASSLDLSGGFIDTQYF.

The chain recombines TRBV6-1 with TRBJ2-7; no definite D call. Trimming took off 5 bases at V and 7 bases at J, with 15 bases between the two ends. Per the germline V gene, CDR1 is MNHNS and CDR2 is SASEGT. CDR3 length: 13 residues. The DNA for the CDR3 is TGTGCCAGCAGTTATGGGCCTAAGCGAGAGCAGTACTTC. This translates into CASSYGPKREQYF.

The chain employs TRBV5-1 and TRBJ1-2, with 7 nucleotides matching TRBD1. CDR3 length: 15 residues. J lost 1 base, V lost 5 bases, and 8 bases had no gene match. The V gene's germline CDR1 is SGHRS and CDR2 YFSETQ. CDR3 nucleotide sequence: TGCGCCAGCAGGCTGGACAGGCTCGTTAACTATGGCTACACCTTC. The encoded protein is CASRLDRLVNYGYTF.

The chain is built from TRBV6-2 or TRBV6-3 and TRBJ2-1; no clear D. This CDR3 contains 14 residues. In germline, CDR1 is MNHEY, CDR2 SVGEGT. Trimming took 4 bases from V and 4 from J, leaving 11 bases between them. The CDR3 reads CASSSLGRYNEQFF. The DNA for the CDR3 is TGTGCCAGCAGTTCCCTGGGAAGGTACAATGAGCAGTTCTTC.

J is TRBJ2-7 and V is TRBV5-8; TRBD2 is a possible D gene (5 bases). CDR3 length equals 13 residues. Germline V gene sequence: CDR1 SGHTS, CDR2 YDEGEE. V lost 4 bases, J lost 3 bases, and 11 bases lay in between. CDR3 residues: CASSPSGGYEQYF. The DNA of the CDR3 is TGTGCCAGCAGCCCTTCAGGAGGCTACGAGCAGTACTTC. Together with reference TRBV5-8 and TRBJ2-7, the CDR3 gives the full variable domain: EAGVTQSPTHLIKTRGQQATLRCSPISGHTSVYWYQQALGLGLQFLLWYDEGEERNRGNFPPRFSGRQFPNYSSELNVNALELEDSALYLCASSPSGGYEQYFGPGTRLTVT.

V gene TRBV7-2 combines with J gene TRBJ2-7, with a tentative D call TRBD1 (6 bases). The CDR3 is 12 amino acids. The germline V gene encodes CDR1 SGHTA and CDR2 FQGNSA. Between the trimmed V and J ends, which lost 6 bases and 5 bases, there was a span of 11 bases. In DNA form, the CDR3 reads TGTGCCAGCAGGTATGGGGGCGACGAGCAGTACTTC. Its protein product is CASRYGGDEQYF. The entire variable domain, with the rest obtained from reference TRBV7-2 and TRBJ2-7, is as follows: GAGVSQSPSNKVTEKGKDVELRCDPISGHTALYWYRQSLGQGLEFLIYFQGNSAPDKSGLPSDRFSAERTGGSVSTLTIQRTQQEDSAVYLCASRYGGDEQYFGPGTRLTVT.

This clone was found once. The chain recombines TRBV11-2 with TRBJ2-1; 8 bases line up with TRBD2. The V and J ends lost 2 bases and 3 bases, in that order; junction bases with no gene match: 15. Germline CDR1 reads SGHAT; CDR2 reads FQNNGV. The CDR3 has 19 amino acids. This CDR3 is CASSLLGLAGGIGYNEQFF. The CDR3 coding sequence is TGTGCCAGCAGCTTACTTGGGCTAGCGGGTGGAATTGGCTACAATGAGCAGTTCTTC.

This clone was recorded once. The chain carries TRBV29-1 and TRBJ2-1, with 12 positions matching TRBD1. CDR1 and CDR2 from the germline V gene are SQVTM and ANQGSEA. The CDR3 extends over 14 amino acids. Trimming removed 6 bases from V and 8 bases from J; junction bases left unmatched: 8. As DNA, the CDR3 is TGCAGCGTGATAAACCGGGACAGGGGGCATGAGCAGTTCTTC. Translation gives CSVINRDRGHEQFF.

The chain links TRBV19 to TRBJ2-2, with D tentatively TRBD1 or TRBD2 (5 bases each). V lost 5 bases, J lost 2 bases, and 9 bases lay in between. The CDR3 consists of 14 residues. Germline assignment: CDR1 LNHDA and CDR2 SQIVND (reference sequence). The CDR3 DNA is TGTGCCAGTAGTCCGGGACCTAACACCGGGGAGCTGTTTTTT. It encodes CASSPGPNTGELFF.

This chain connects TRBV20-1 to TRBJ2-7; D is uncertain. V lost 3 bases and J 3 bases, leaving 24 bases between the germline ends. The CDR3 is 17 residues long. Germline CDR1 reads DFQATT; CDR2 reads SNEGSKA (reference sequence). CDR3 sequence (DNA): TGCAGTGCTAGTATCTTGCAGGTTCCTGAAGGTATCTACGAGCAGTACTTC. It translates to CSASILQVPEGIYEQYF.

The chain employs TRBV6-5 and TRBJ1-1; D gene unclear. The CDR3 is 16 amino acids. From germline, CDR1 is MNHEY and CDR2 SVGAGI. V was shortened by 0 bases and J by 1 base, with 12 bases between the two germline ends. The CDR3 bases are TGTGCCAGCAGTTACTCGAGGGAAATTGCGAACACTGAAGCTTTCTTT. It codes for CASSYSREIANTEAFF.

This rearrangement joins TRBV27 to TRBJ2-7, with 7 bases identical to TRBD2. CDR1 and CDR2 (germline): MNHEY, SMNVEV (reference sequence). This CDR3 has 13 residues. V shed 6 bases, J shed 3 bases, and the junction held 5 bases outside the gene matches. For the CDR3, the DNA is TGTGCCAGCAGCGAGGGAGGGGACTACGAGCAGTACTTC. Translating gives CASSEGGDYEQYF.

The rearrangement links TRBV28 to TRBJ1-5, with TRBD1 as a possible D gene (6 bases). CDR1 is MDHEN, CDR2 SYDVKM, per germline. The CDR3 length is 15 residues. V was trimmed by 8 bases and J by 3 bases, leaving 17 bases between them. The CDR3 region has the DNA TGTGCCAGCGGTACTGGGCAGGGGATCAATCAGCCCCAGCATTTT. Translated, it gives CASGTGQGINQPQHF.

This sequence joins TRBV18 and TRBJ1-2; weak D call: TRBD1 (5 bases). The length of the CDR3 is 13 residues. From germline, CDR1 is KGHSH and CDR2 LQKENI. V lost 5 bases and J lost 8, with 15 bases in between. The CDR3 DNA is TGTGCCAGCTCAACTGAGGGGAGGAAGGGCTACACCTTC. Translation gives CASSTEGRKGYTF. The whole variable domain, remainder taken from reference TRBV18 and TRBJ1-2, is NAGVMQNPRHLVRRRGQEARLRCSPMKGHSHVYWYRQLPEEGLKFMVYLQKENIIDESGMPKERFSAEFPKEGPSILRIQQVVRGDSAAYFCASSTEGRKGYTFGSGTRLTVV.

This clone was counted a single time. The chain carries TRBV11-2 and TRBJ2-5, with 11 bases matching TRBD2. This CDR3 has 16 residues. The trim removed 1 base at V and 3 bases at J, leaving 4 bases unmatched. CDR1 and CDR2 (germline): SGHAT, FQNNGV. CDR3 sequence (DNA): TGTGCCAGCAGCTTAGTCCTACTAGCGGGGGAAGAGACCCAGTACTTC. As protein: CASSLVLLAGEETQYF.

The chain recombines TRBV7-3 with TRBJ1-2; 12 bases match TRBD1. Germline V gene data show CDR1 as SGHTA and CDR2 as FQGTGA. The ends lost 1 base at V and 7 bases at J; junction bases unmatched: 4. There are 15 residues in the CDR3. The CDR3 DNA is TGTGCCAGCAGCTTAATGGGACAGGGGGCAGGTGGCTACACCTTC. The encoded protein is CASSLMGQGAGGYTF.

V and J are TRBV3-1 (or the pseudogene TRBV3-2) and TRBJ2-1; TRBD2 matches 12 bases. In germline, CDR1 is LGHDT, CDR2 YNNKEL (reference sequence). The junction had 3 bases not matched to a gene; V was cut back by 4 bases and J by 2 bases. The CDR3 contains 16 residues. The CDR3 nucleotides are TGTGCCAGCAGCCTTGGGACTAGCGGGCCCTACAATGAGCAGTTCTTC. Its protein product is CASSLGTSGPYNEQFF.

The V and J genes are TRBV20-1 and TRBJ1-1; no clear D. Germline V lookup: CDR1 DFQATT, CDR2 SNEGSKA (reference sequence). V was shortened by 3 bases and J by 0 bases, with 5 bases between the two germline ends. The CDR3 contains 12 residues. CDR3 in amino acids: CSASNMNTEAFF. CDR3 sequence (DNA): TGCAGTGCTAGTAACATGAACACTGAAGCTTTCTTT.

Concerning this clone itself: Relative to the germline gene, one junction end is altered; a read error may explain this. This sequence joins TRBV6-1 and TRBJ2-3; D might be TRBD2 (6 bases). The germline gives CDR1 MNHNS, CDR2 SASEGT. The CDR3 is 16 amino acids. CDR3 sequence: CASSKAKGTATDTQYF. The CDR3 nucleotides read TGTGCCAGCAGTAAAGCAAAAGGGACTGCCACAGATACGCAGTATTTT.

The rearrangement uses TRBV5-4 and TRBJ2-1; no definite D call. V was clipped by 4 bases and J by 0 bases, with 14 bases between them. The germline V gene has CDR1 SGHNT and CDR2 YYREEE (reference sequence). There are 16 residues in the CDR3. DNA of the CDR3: TGTGCCAGCAGCCCGGAGCTTATGGGCTCCTACAATGAGCAGTTCTTC. Translation: CASSPELMGSYNEQFF.